The clone carrying this T cell receptor (beta chain) has a handful of counts. Its antigen remains unknown. These data originate in a study of beta chain features in type 1 diabetes. cDNA synthesis used the whole RNA isolate, giving expressed TCRB sequences. Sequenced by immunoSEQ multiplex PCR; TCRdb stores in-frame clones only, minus some. The sample carries tens of thousands of clones, about 50% recorded once. Germline CDR1 is SGHTA and CDR2 is FQGNSA. V was cut by 1 base and J by 4 bases, with 10 bases left in between. The CDR3 length is 14 residues. Broader study findings: Among patients with Type 1 diabetes, TCRB CDR3s were moderately but significantly shorter in every one of the four CD4+ subsets. Naive, central memory and Treg TCRB repertoires appeared more alike in patients than in healthy donors.

A CD45RO/CCR7/CD25/CD127/CD95/CD27 panel sorted naive, central memory, regulatory and stem cell-like memory CD4+ cells. The chain links TRBV7-2 to TRBJ2-5, with D possibly TRBD1 on 5 matching bases. The source of this sequence is a man younger than 45 with type 1 diabetes. Specimen: central memory CD4+ T cells from blood. CDR3 DNA: TGTGCCAGCAGCTTAGACCCAGGGCGAGAGACCCAGTACTTC. Translation gives CASSLDPGRETQYF.